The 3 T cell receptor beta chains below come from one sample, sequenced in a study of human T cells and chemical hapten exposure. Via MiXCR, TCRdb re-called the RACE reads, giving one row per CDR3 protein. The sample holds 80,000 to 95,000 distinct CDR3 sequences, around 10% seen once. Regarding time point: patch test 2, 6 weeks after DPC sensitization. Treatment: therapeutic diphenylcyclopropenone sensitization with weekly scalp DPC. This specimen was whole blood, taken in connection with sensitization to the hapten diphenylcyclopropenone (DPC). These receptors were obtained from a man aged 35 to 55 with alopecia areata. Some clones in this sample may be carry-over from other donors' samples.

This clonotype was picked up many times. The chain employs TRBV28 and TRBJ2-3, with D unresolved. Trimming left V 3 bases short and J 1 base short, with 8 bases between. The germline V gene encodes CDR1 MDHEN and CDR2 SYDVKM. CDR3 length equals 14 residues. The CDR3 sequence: CASSLQTGTDTQYF. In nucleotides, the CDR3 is TGTGCCAGCAGTTTGCAAACGGGCACAGATACGCAGTATTTT.

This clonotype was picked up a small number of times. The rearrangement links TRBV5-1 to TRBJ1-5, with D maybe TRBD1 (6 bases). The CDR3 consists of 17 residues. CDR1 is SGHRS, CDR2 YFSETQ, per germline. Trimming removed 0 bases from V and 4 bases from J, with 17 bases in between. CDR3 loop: CASSLAAGARGNQPQHF. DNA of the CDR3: TGCGCCAGCAGCTTGGCGGCAGGGGCTCGCGGGAATCAGCCCCAGCATTTT.

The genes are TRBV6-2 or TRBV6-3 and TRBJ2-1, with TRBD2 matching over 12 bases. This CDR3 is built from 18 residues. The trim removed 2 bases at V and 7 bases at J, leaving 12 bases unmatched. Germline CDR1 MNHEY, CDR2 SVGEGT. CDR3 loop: CASSYIPAGLAGYNEQFF. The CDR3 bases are TGTGCCAGCAGTTACATACCCGCGGGACTAGCGGGCTATAATGAGCAGTTCTTC.